The 10 T cell receptor beta chains below were found in one sample sequenced in a study of blood T cell repertoires in COVID-19. The repertoire was sequenced with immunoSEQ multiplex PCR; TCRdb's copy has only in-frame clones and lacks some. The sample consists of about 93,000 clones, about nine tenths of them appearing once. The specimen sequenced was peripheral blood. The receptors were gathered from a man between 45 and 60 years old with acute or convalescent COVID-19.

The rearrangement joins TRBV6-6 to TRBJ1-4, with D uncertain. Trimming left V 5 bases short and J 6 bases short, with 10 bases between. CDR3 size: 13 residues. From germline, CDR1 is MNHNY and CDR2 SVGAGI (reference sequence). The CDR3 bases are TGTGCCAGCAGTAACGGGGTCGATGAAAAACTGTTTTTT. It codes for CASSNGVDEKLFF.

This chain links TRBV24-1 with TRBJ2-3; D unclear. Germline V CDR1 and CDR2: KGHDR, SFDVKD. The CDR3 has 13 residues. Trimming removed 5 bases at V and 4 bases at J, with 9 bases between. The CDR3 DNA follows: TGTGCCACCAGTGGACAAGTAGCAGATACGCAGTATTTT. It encodes CATSGQVADTQYF.

This clone was counted a single time. The chain recombines TRBV29-1 with TRBJ1-1; TRBD1 might be the D (5 bases). The CDR3 runs to 11 residues. Germline loops: CDR1 SQVTM, CDR2 ANQGSEA. The CDR3 DNA sequence: TGCACTAATCGGGGGGACCCTGAAGCTTTCTTT. It translates to CTNRGDPEAFF.

The rearrangement joins TRBV3-1 (or the pseudogene TRBV3-2) to TRBJ2-1, with 8 bases identical to TRBD2. This CDR3 has 15 amino acids. CDR1 LGHDT and CDR2 YNNKEL come from the germline V gene (reference sequence). J gave up 4 bases and V 1 base, and 3 bases lay outside the gene matches. CDR3 sequence (DNA): TGTGCCAGCAGCCAAGGAAGCGGGAGTTACAATGAGCAGTTCTTC. This sequence encodes CASSQGSGSYNEQFF.

The chain joins TRBV28 to TRBJ1-2, with D possibly matching TRBD1 (5 bases). CDR1 and CDR2 (germline): MDHEN, SYDVKM. The V gene lost 5 bases and the J gene lost 4 bases, with 11 bases spanning the gap. The CDR3 has 13 amino acids. Here the CDR3 reads CASSGGAIYGYTF. The CDR3 DNA sequence: TGTGCCAGCAGTGGCGGGGCTATCTATGGCTACACCTTC.

This chain uses TRBV12-3 or TRBV12-4 with TRBJ1-1; 7 positions match TRBD1. The V and J ends lost 8 bases and 5 bases, in that order; junction bases with no gene match: 8. The CDR3 consists of 13 residues. In DNA, the CDR3 is TGTGCCAGCCGGGGACAGACTTCTACTGAAGCTTTCTTT. Protein product: CASRGQTSTEAFF.

The V gene is TRBV25-1, the J gene TRBJ1-2, with a possible D match to TRBD1 (6 bases). Trimming removed 6 bases at V and 3 bases at J, with 20 bases between. This CDR3 is built from 16 residues. Germline CDR1 reads MGHDK; CDR2 reads SYGVNS. CDR3 sequence reads: CASSSNKQGIHYGYTF. In DNA, the CDR3 is TGTGCCAGCAGCAGTAACAAACAGGGTATCCACTATGGCTACACCTTC.

The chain employs TRBV5-6 and TRBJ2-3; D is perhaps TRBD2 (5 bases). This CDR3 has 14 residues. The germline V and J ends were trimmed by 4 bases and 6 bases, with 15 bases remaining between them. Germline V lookup: CDR1 SGHDT, CDR2 YYEEEE. This CDR3 reads CASSGVEGRDTQYF. As DNA, the CDR3 is TGTGCCAGCAGCGGGGTTGAGGGTCGCGATACGCAGTATTTT.

The CDR3 protein is CASSGEDSLPNYGYTF. DNA for the CDR3: TGTGCCAGCAGCGGAGAAGACAGCCTCCCCAACTATGGCTACACCTTC. The chain is built from TRBV9 and TRBJ1-2, with D tentatively TRBD1 (5 bases). This CDR3 has 16 amino acids. Germline loops: CDR1 SGDLS, CDR2 YYNGEE. V was trimmed by 3 bases and J by 2 bases, leaving 17 bases between them.

The chain recombines TRBV27 with TRBJ1-1; D may be TRBD1 (6 bases). Germline lookup yields CDR1 MNHEY and CDR2 SMNVEV (reference sequence). The CDR3 has 15 amino acids. V was clipped by 8 bases and J by 0 bases, with 16 bases between them. As DNA, the CDR3 is TGTGCCAGCTATACAGGGAGGGCGATGAACACTGAAGCTTTCTTT. Its protein product is CASYTGRAMNTEAFF.